Below, 20 T cell receptor beta chains from the same sample are listed, as sequenced in a study of blood T cell repertoires in COVID-19. The protocol was immunoSEQ multiplex PCR, while the TCRdb copy is restricted to in-frame clones and leaves out a portion. The sample yields more than 80,000 clones, 75% to 85% seen once. Sequencing used peripheral blood. The receptors were sampled from a man older than 75 with COVID-19, enrolled during active disease.

The genes are TRBV28 and TRBJ2-3, with 10 bases identical to TRBD2. V lost 4 bases, J lost 3 bases, and 7 bases stayed unmatched. Germline V CDR1 and CDR2: MDHEN, SYDVKM. The length of the CDR3 is 16 residues. CDR3 in amino acids: CASSSPAGGITDTQYF. The CDR3 DNA follows: TGTGCCAGCAGTTCCCCAGCGGGAGGGATTACAGATACGCAGTATTTT.

V is TRBV15 and J is TRBJ2-3, with D maybe TRBD2 (6 bases). The V gene lost 5 bases and the J gene lost 2 bases, with 14 bases spanning the gap. CDR1 and CDR2 from the germline V gene are LNHNV and YYDKDF (reference sequence). CDR3 length equals 15 residues. The CDR3 protein is CATSGGWDATDTQYF. As DNA, the CDR3 is TGTGCCACCAGCGGGGGGTGGGACGCCACAGATACGCAGTATTTT.

J is TRBJ1-2 and V is TRBV7-2; 8 bases align to TRBD1. Germline CDR1 and CDR2: SGHTA and FQGNSA. There are 16 residues in the CDR3. J was trimmed by 7 bases and V by 0 bases; bases with no gene match: 10. CDR3 nucleotides: TGTGCCAGCAGCTTAGCACATCCAGGGGGCAGTGGTGGCTACACCTTC. It specifies CASSLAHPGGSGGYTF.

The rearrangement links TRBV18 to TRBJ2-7; the match to TRBD2 covers 13 bases. Germline values: CDR1 KGHSH, CDR2 LQKENI. Unmatched junction bases numbered 4, after V lost 4 bases and J lost 1 base. The CDR3 is 16 amino acids. CDR3 in amino acids: CASSRAGLAGSYEQYF. The CDR3 DNA reads TGTGCCAGCTCACGAGCGGGACTAGCGGGATCCTACGAGCAGTACTTC.

The V and J genes are TRBV6-2 or TRBV6-3 and TRBJ2-2, with D possibly matching TRBD1 (5 bases). Trimming removed 2 bases at V and 6 bases at J, with 7 bases between. Germline CDR1 is MNHEY and CDR2 is SVGEGT. This CDR3 has 13 amino acids. The CDR3 nucleotides are TGTGCCAGCAGTTACAGGACATCCGGGGAGCTGTTTTTT. Translated, it gives CASSYRTSGELFF.

The CDR3 DNA reads TGTGCCAGTCGGCCTAACAGGGGACGATTGGAGACCCAGTACTTC. Residues: CASRPNRGRLETQYF. The chain joins TRBV5-4 to TRBJ2-5; 7 bases are a match to TRBD1. With V trimmed by 8 bases and J by 5 bases, 15 bases remained unmatched. The CDR3 sequence is 15 residues long. Germline lookup yields CDR1 SGHNT and CDR2 YYREEE (reference sequence). Supplemented by reference TRBV5-4 and TRBJ2-5, the full variable domain reads ETGVTQSPTHLIKTRGQQVTLRCSSQSGHNTVSWYQQALGQGPQFIFQYYREEENGRGNFPPRFSGLQFPNYSSELNVNALELDDSALYLCASRPNRGRLETQYFGPGTRLLVL.

The chain carries TRBV5-1 and TRBJ1-1; 9 positions match TRBD1. The V gene end was trimmed by 4 bases and the J gene end by 5 bases; junction bases not matched to a gene: 9. CDR1 and CDR2 from the germline V gene are SGHRS and YFSETQ. This CDR3 is 15 amino acids long. CDR3 in DNA: TGCGCCAGCAGCCCGGGGACAGGGTGGGGAACTGAAGCTTTCTTT. Its protein is CASSPGTGWGTEAFF. Using reference TRBV5-1 and TRBJ1-1 for the parts outside the CDR3, the full variable domain is KAGVTQTPRYLIKTRGQQVTLSCSPISGHRSVSWYQQTPGQGLQFLFEYFSETQRNKGNFPGRFSGRQFSNSRSEMNVSTLELGDSALYLCASSPGTGWGTEAFFGQGTRLTVV.

The V gene is TRBV5-1, the J gene TRBJ2-7, with 9 bases fitting TRBD2. V dropped 1 base and J dropped 4; count of bases not matched to a gene: 3. Germline lookup yields CDR1 SGHRS and CDR2 YFSETQ. This CDR3 region has 14 residues. The CDR3 spells CASSLSLAGYEQYF. The DNA of the CDR3 is TGCGCCAGCAGCTTGAGTCTAGCGGGGTACGAGCAGTACTTC.

A single count supports this clone. This sequence joins TRBV5-6 and TRBJ1-1; the D gene is possibly TRBD1 (6 bases). Germline loops: CDR1 SGHDT, CDR2 YYEEEE. This CDR3 has 16 amino acids. V was shortened by 0 bases and J by 3 bases, with 15 bases between the two germline ends. CDR3 sequence reads: CASSLDEGVRYTEAFF. Here the CDR3 DNA reads TGTGCCAGCAGCTTGGACGAGGGGGTCCGGTACACTGAAGCTTTCTTT. The full variable domain, rest sourced from reference TRBV5-6 and TRBJ1-1, is DAGVTQSPTHLIKTRGQQVTLRCSPKSGHDTVSWYQQALGQGPQFIFQYYEEEERQRGNFPDRFSGHQFPNYSSELNVNALLLGDSALYLCASSLDEGVRYTEAFFGQGTRLTVV.

The chain has TRBV10-3 and TRBJ2-7; 7 nucleotides match TRBD1. Germline V gene lookup returns CDR1 ENHRY and CDR2 SYGVKD. The CDR3 length is 14 residues. V lost 5 bases to trimming and J lost 12 bases; unmatched junction nucleotides: 16. The CDR3: CAISSTGQFPPPYF. The CDR3 DNA is TGTGCCATCAGTTCGACGGGACAGTTCCCCCCGCCGTACTTC.

This rearrangement joins TRBV28 to TRBJ2-5; D is undetermined. The V end lost 4 bases, the J end lost 1 base, and 10 bases lay between the germline ends. CDR1 is MDHEN, CDR2 SYDVKM, per germline. This CDR3 has 14 amino acids. The CDR3 reads CASSWRPLQETQYF. CDR3 nucleotides: TGTGCCAGCAGTTGGAGACCGCTCCAAGAGACCCAGTACTTC.

Note on this clone: This same CDR3 is encoded by further DNA sequences in the sample. The V gene is TRBV2, the J gene TRBJ2-7; 8 nucleotides agree with TRBD2. Losses at the gene ends were 8 bases for V and 7 bases for J; bases not matched to a gene: 13. The CDR3 runs to 14 residues. Germline loops: CDR1 SNHLY, CDR2 FYNNEI. The CDR3 sequence is CASLGTRSNHEQYF. In DNA form, the CDR3 reads TGTGCCAGCTTAGGGACTAGGAGCAACCATGAGCAGTACTTC.

V is TRBV5-4 and J is TRBJ2-3; 7 bases are shared with TRBD2. Germline V gives CDR1 SGHNT, CDR2 YYREEE (reference sequence). CDR3 length: 14 residues. V lost 5 bases and J lost 1; bases outside the gene matches: 4. The CDR3 region is CASSSGGGTDTQYF. DNA for the CDR3: TGTGCCAGCAGTTCGGGGGGTGGCACAGATACGCAGTATTTT.

The J gene is TRBJ2-7, the V gene TRBV5-1; 9 nucleotides align to TRBD1. This CDR3 has 15 amino acids. CDR1 is SGHRS and CDR2 is YFSETQ in the germline V gene. Germline trimming cut 6 bases from V and 5 bases from J; bases unmatched to any gene: 12. The CDR3 protein is CASTVGGTGLNEQYF. CDR3 DNA sequence: TGCGCCAGCACAGTGGGCGGGACAGGGTTAAACGAGCAGTACTTC. Full variable domain (outside the CDR3, taken from reference TRBV5-1 and TRBJ2-7): KAGVTQTPRYLIKTRGQQVTLSCSPISGHRSVSWYQQTPGQGLQFLFEYFSETQRNKGNFPGRFSGRQFSNSRSEMNVSTLELGDSALYLCASTVGGTGLNEQYFGPGTRLTVT.

The chain links TRBV15 to TRBJ1-6, with D hard to call. This CDR3 has 16 residues. Germline V lookup: CDR1 LNHNV, CDR2 YYDKDF (reference sequence). The V gene lost 8 bases and the J gene lost 1 base, with 15 bases spanning the gap. The DNA of the CDR3 is TGTGCCACCGCGATGCCGGGATTGTCCTATAATTCACCCCTCCACTTT. Protein product: CATAMPGLSYNSPLHF. The full variable domain, in which reference TRBV15 and TRBJ1-6 provide the parts outside the CDR3, is DAMVIQNPRYQVTQFGKPVTLSCSQTLNHNVMYWYQQKSSQAPKLLFHYYDKDFNNEADTPDNFQSRRPNTSFCFLDIRSPGLGDTAMYLCATAMPGLSYNSPLHFGNGTRLTVT.

The chain recombines TRBV5-1 with TRBJ1-4; 8 nucleotides line up with TRBD1. The CDR3 is made up of 15 amino acids. Germline V gene data show CDR1 as SGHRS and CDR2 as YFSETQ. The ends lost 1 base at V and 4 bases at J; junction bases unmatched: 3. CDR3 sequence (DNA): TGCGCCAGCAGCTTGAGCACAGGGGGTAATGAAAAACTGTTTTTT. This gives the protein CASSLSTGGNEKLFF.

This chain joins TRBV6-5 and TRBJ2-7; a weak D match, TRBD2 (6 bases). Germline CDR1 MNHEY, CDR2 SVGAGI. V was pared by 4 bases and J by 3 bases, with 16 bases between. The CDR3 has 15 residues. DNA for the CDR3: TGTGCCAGCAGTTCTACATGGGAGGCTAACTACGAGCAGTACTTC. Translating it yields CASSSTWEANYEQYF.

The rearrangement uses TRBV12-3 or TRBV12-4 and TRBJ1-2; D perhaps matches TRBD1 (5 bases). V lost 1 base, J lost 2 bases, and 5 bases lay in between. The CDR3 runs 13 residues. The CDR3 nucleotides read TGTGCCAGCAGTTTAGGACAGAACTATGGCTACACCTTC. It codes for CASSLGQNYGYTF.

The rearrangement uses TRBV19 and TRBJ1-3, with TRBD1 identical over 7 bases. Germline V gives CDR1 LNHDA, CDR2 SQIVND (reference sequence). V was clipped by 4 bases and J by 0 bases; unmatched bases: 3. The CDR3 consists of 15 residues. The CDR3 DNA reads as TGTGCCAGTAGTACCCGGGACAGCTCTGGAAACACCATATATTTT. Its protein is CASSTRDSSGNTIYF.

This chain joins TRBV27 and TRBJ2-5; 9 bases are shared with TRBD1. The CDR3 extends over 14 amino acids. The junction had 3 bases not matched to a gene; V was cut back by 5 bases and J by 2 bases. Germline CDR1 MNHEY, CDR2 SMNVEV (reference sequence). The CDR3: CASSPGTGQETQYF. Written as DNA, the CDR3 is TGTGCCAGCAGTCCCGGGACAGGGCAAGAGACCCAGTACTTC.